This T cell receptor (beta chain) is drawn from a study of blood T cell repertoires in COVID-19. Source study methods: Reference gene primer amplification gave nucleated cell count estimates. Here immunoSEQ multiplex PCR was the method, and the copy in TCRdb shows in-frame clones only, minus some. V and J calls and clone size are given by that table; D and trimming were obtained from the DNA. Of some 390,000 clones in the sample, approximately 91% were seen once. The V end lost 4 bases, the J end lost 0 bases, and 12 bases lay between the germline ends. The CDR3 has 16 amino acids. Germline V gene data show CDR1 as ENHRY and CDR2 as SYGVKD. In Seattle, patients joined the study during active infection and were tracked longitudinally.

Sequencing input: peripheral blood. The TCR comes from a middle-aged woman with COVID-19, enrolled during active disease. The chain recombines TRBV10-3 with TRBJ1-4; D uncertain. The CDR3 loop reads CAISAGKSTTNEKLFF. The DNA for the CDR3 is TGTGCCATCAGTGCGGGTAAATCGACAACTAATGAAAAACTGTTTTTT.